This TCR beta chain was sequenced during a study of post-analysis software for immune sequencing data. CDR1 is MNHNS, CDR2 SASEGT, per germline. The CDR3 consists of 16 residues. J lost 5 bases, V lost 8 bases, and 15 bases had no gene match. Findings and limits, study-wide: Normalized Chao1 diversity was significantly lower in multiple sclerosis patients than in controls. With TRBV5-6, TRBV5-1 and TRBV20-1 included, a handful of TRBV segments were more frequent in patients than in controls.

In its sample, this clonotype was seen a few times. The antigen is unknown. Unique molecular identifiers featured in each of the TCR beta cDNA libraries. Yield was 450,000 to 650,000 cDNA molecules from about 1 to 10 million T cells. TCRdb fed the PCR reads into MiXCR, producing one record per CDR3 protein. This sample has more than 500,000 distinct CDR3 sequences, with around a third found just once. Source material: blood. This receptor was identified in a girl under 18 with multiple sclerosis. The V call is TRBV6-1, the J call TRBJ2-3; 8 bases agree with TRBD1. The CDR3 loop reads CASRTNGQGTRDTQYF. The DNA for the CDR3 is TGTGCCAGCCGAACCAACGGACAGGGCACAAGAGATACGCAGTATTTT.